This T cell receptor beta chain was captured by sequencing in a study of T-cell reconstitution after alpha-beta-depleted transplantation in children. Unique molecular identifiers tagged the TCRbeta library. TCRdb reprocessed the PCR reads via MiXCR and lists one record per CDR3 protein. This table holds about 980,000 distinct CDR3 sequences, about 30% found once. Whole-study results and caveats: Approximately two months post-transplant, alpha-beta T cells reportedly originated from several hundred expanded graft clones. For some patients, TCRbeta diversity was high at day 60 because of recipient T cells and thymic progenitors that survived.

About this clonotype itself: What it binds is not known.

With 1 base clipped from V and 0 bases from J, the junction kept 8 bases outside the gene matches. The V gene's germline CDR1 is MDHEN and CDR2 SYDVKM. The CDR3 is 20 residues long. The specimen was PBMCs, mostly from graft donor cells, collected 360 days after TCRalphabeta/CD19-depleted stem cell transplant. The chain couples TRBV28 to TRBJ2-1; TRBD2 matches 14 bases. This sequence was found in a boy younger than two who had a stem cell transplant for SCID, so the T cells may come from the graft donor. The CDR3 region is CASSLFSGLAGVSSYNEQFF. The CDR3, as DNA: TGTGCCAGCAGTTTATTTTCGGGACTAGCGGGGGTAAGCTCCTACAATGAGCAGTTCTTC.